A single sample is the source of the 14 T cell receptor beta chains below, sequenced in a study of T cells in Graves' hyperthyroidism and ophthalmopathy. TCR beta CDR3 regions were amplified from RNA transcripts. HTBI primers were used for first-round RT-PCR of the TCR CDR3. One entry per CDR3 protein, called by TCRdb with MiXCR from the multiplex PCR reads. The top ten clones hold roughly 24% of a sample with more than 95,000 distinct CDR3 sequences, approximately 50% of them seen once. Source material: blood. These receptors were collected from a middle-aged man with Graves' hyperthyroidism.

For the CDR3, the DNA is TGCAGCAGAGATCGGAGCTCTGGGGCCAACGTCCTGACTTTC. Amino acids: CSRDRSSGANVLTF. This chain uses TRBV29-1 with TRBJ2-6; D gene ambiguous. There are 14 residues in the CDR3. Trimming removed 8 bases from V and 0 bases from J, with 11 bases in between. Germline V lookup: CDR1 SQVTM, CDR2 ANQGSEA.

In the case of this clonotype: A much larger clone lies a single base off, so this may be a read error. This chain joins TRBV27 and TRBJ2-7; tentative D call: TRBD2 (6 bases). Germline CDR1 reads MNHEY; CDR2 reads SMNVEV (reference sequence). The CDR3 is made up of 13 amino acids. The CDR3 coding sequence is TGTACCACCTCACGAGGGAGGTCATACGAGCAGTACTTC. It specifies CTTSRGRSYEQYF.

Many counts were recorded for this clonotype. The junction differs from germline at one of its ends, possibly a read error. The V and J genes are TRBV12-3 or TRBV12-4 and TRBJ1-4; TRBD1 might be the D (6 bases). The CDR3 totals 15 residues. The DNA for the CDR3 is TGTGCCAGCAGATTAGGGACACTCCTTTCGGAAAAACTGTTTTTT. Translating gives CASRLGTLLSEKLFF.

Concerning this clonotype itself: This may arise from a read error, as a much more abundant clone is one base away. Without the conserved terminal phenylalanine or tryptophan, this CDR3 likely stems from a read error. The gene calls are TRBV12-3 or TRBV12-4 and TRBJ1-1, with TRBD1 matching 8 bases. With 3 bases clipped from V and 7 bases from J, the junction kept 4 bases outside the gene matches. CDR3 length equals 13 residues. CDR3 residues: CASSFQGAGEAFL. As DNA, the CDR3 is TGTGCCAGCAGTTTCCAGGGGGCGGGTGAAGCTTTCTTG.

This clonotype was found a few times. The chain uses TRBV30 and TRBJ2-7; D remains ambiguous. Germline lookup yields CDR1 GTSNPN and CDR2 SVGIG (reference sequence). CDR3 length: 11 amino acids. V was shortened by 3 bases and J by 4 bases, with 7 bases between the two germline ends. Here the CDR3 reads CAWSPMYEQYF. In DNA, the CDR3 is TGTGCCTGGAGCCCCATGTACGAGCAGTACTTC.

This chain connects TRBV7-9 to TRBJ1-1; D call uncertain. Germline V gene lookup returns CDR1 SEHNR and CDR2 FQNEAQ (reference sequence). V lost 6 bases, J lost 1 base, and 15 bases lay in between. The CDR3 contains 15 residues. The CDR3 nucleotides read TGTGCCAGCAGTTTGGAACTAATCGGGAACACTGAAGCTTTCTTT. Its translation is CASSLELIGNTEAFF.

A single count supports this clonotype. This rearrangement joins TRBV29-1 to TRBJ1-2; D ambiguous. V was cut by 6 bases and J by 6 bases, with 8 bases left in between. The CDR3 is 10 residues long. Germline lookup yields CDR1 SQVTM and CDR2 ANQGSEA. CDR3 nucleotides: TGCAGCGTCTCCGACCATGGCTACACCTTC. It yields the protein CSVSDHGYTF.

Turning to this clonotype: One base away lies a much larger clone, so this may be a sequencing read error. It is likely a read error, because the conserved phenylalanine at the end of the CDR3 is missing. This sequence joins TRBV6-1 and TRBJ2-1, with a tentative D call TRBD1 (6 bases). This CDR3 contains 12 residues. Germline assignment: CDR1 MNHNS and CDR2 SASEGT. V was trimmed by 1 base and J by 11 bases, leaving 9 bases between them. The CDR3, as DNA: TGTGCCAGCAGTGAAGAAGGGGGACAGCAGTTCTCC. It yields the protein CASSEEGGQQFS.

This clonotype was seen at least ten times. The chain uses TRBV5-1 and TRBJ1-6, with D possibly matching TRBD1 (5 bases). CDR1 and CDR2 (germline): SGHRS, YFSETQ. Trimming took off 0 bases at V and 13 bases at J, with 14 bases between the two ends. The CDR3 runs 14 residues. In DNA, the CDR3 is TGCGCCAGCAGCTTGGAGGGGCCCCGTTTTCCCCTCCACTTT. This codes for CASSLEGPRFPLHF.

To note about this clonotype: No conserved phenylalanine or tryptophan ends this CDR3, so it is likely a read error. The limits of the CDR3 on the DNA are not certain, so only TCRdb's listed CDR3 is given. The chain employs TRBV19 and TRBJ2-5; TRBD2 was called by the table and not checked on the DNA. The CDR3 length is 17 residues, termini included. CDR1 and CDR2 from the germline V gene are LNHDA and SQIVND (reference sequence). The CDR3 region is CAWSSPGLAGERDPVLA.

The rearrangement uses TRBV2 and TRBJ1-5; TRBD1 agrees at 10 bases. CDR1 and CDR2 from the germline V gene are SNHLY and FYNNEI. V shed 5 bases, J shed 7 bases, and the junction held 17 bases outside the gene matches. This CDR3 spans 18 amino acids. The CDR3 nucleotides are TGTGCCAGCAGTATGTCCGGGACAGGGGCCCTGGGGGCCCAGCCCCAGCATTTT. It is translated as CASSMSGTGALGAQPQHF. Looking up the rest from reference TRBV2 and TRBJ1-5 gives the full variable domain: EPEVTQTPSHQVTQMGQEVILRCVPISNHLYFYWYRQILGQKVEFLVSFYNNEISEKSEIFDDQFSVERPDGSNFTLKIRSTKLEDSAMYFCASSMSGTGALGAQPQHFGDGTRLSIL.

Turning to this clonotype: The CDR3 does not close with the conserved phenylalanine or tryptophan, likely indicating a read error. The chain joins TRBV7-2 to TRBJ2-3; D might be TRBD1 (5 bases). The CDR3 has 17 amino acids. The germline V gene has CDR1 SGHTA and CDR2 FQGNSA. V lost 1 base and J 11 bases, leaving 25 bases between the germline ends. CDR3 bases: TGTGCCAGCAGCTTAGGTAGGCAGGGTTACTCCTACAATGAGCAGTATTGT. It yields the protein CASSLGRQGYSYNEQYC.

This clonotype occurred many times. V gene TRBV7-2 combines with J gene TRBJ2-5; the D is unclear. There are 12 residues in the CDR3. V was trimmed by 5 bases and J by 2 bases, leaving 6 bases between them. Germline-derived CDR1 and CDR2 are SGHTA and FQGNSA. CDR3 sequence reads: CASSPRQETQYF. Here the CDR3 DNA reads TGTGCCAGCAGCCCTAGACAAGAGACCCAGTACTTC.

On this clonotype itself: This clone may be a read error of a much larger clone one base away. Likely a read error: the CDR3 ends without its conserved phenylalanine or tryptophan. The J gene is TRBJ2-7, the V gene TRBV6-5; 9 bases are shared with TRBD2. The CDR3 has 16 amino acids. The germline V gene has CDR1 MNHEY and CDR2 SVGAGI. V lost 4 bases and J lost 3; bases outside the gene matches: 10. CDR3 nucleotides: TGTGCCAGCAGTTTTGCGGGGGGGCTCAGGGTCTACGAGCAGTACCTC. It specifies CASSFAGGLRVYEQYL.